The table lists the clone carrying this T cell receptor (beta chain) with many counts. Its antigen is unknown. The source of the sample is a study of T cells after posttransplantation cyclophosphamide. Study-level findings and limits: Blood and skin or GI T cell repertoires showed limited TRB overlap. Donor CD8+ memory clones often dominated recipient blood repertoires at later times. Recipient CMV seropositivity and CMV reactivation strongly tracked TRB clonality.

Sequencing was performed with immunoSEQ multiplex PCR; in TCRdb, only in-frame clones are kept and a portion is missing. The sample includes roughly 42,000 clones, none of them occurring once. Source material: PBMCs. This sequence originates from a woman aged 45-60 years in good health and a related stem cell transplant donor.

CDR3 region: CASSLGQGNYEQYF. As DNA, the CDR3 is TGTGCCAGCAGTTTAGGACAGGGCAACTACGAGCAGTACTTC. This sequence joins TRBV6-5 and TRBJ2-7, with 8 positions matching TRBD1. The germline CDR1 and CDR2 sequences are MNHEY and SVGAGI. The CDR3 is made up of 14 amino acids. V trimming: 4 bases; J trimming: 3 bases; junction bases outside the gene matches: 5.